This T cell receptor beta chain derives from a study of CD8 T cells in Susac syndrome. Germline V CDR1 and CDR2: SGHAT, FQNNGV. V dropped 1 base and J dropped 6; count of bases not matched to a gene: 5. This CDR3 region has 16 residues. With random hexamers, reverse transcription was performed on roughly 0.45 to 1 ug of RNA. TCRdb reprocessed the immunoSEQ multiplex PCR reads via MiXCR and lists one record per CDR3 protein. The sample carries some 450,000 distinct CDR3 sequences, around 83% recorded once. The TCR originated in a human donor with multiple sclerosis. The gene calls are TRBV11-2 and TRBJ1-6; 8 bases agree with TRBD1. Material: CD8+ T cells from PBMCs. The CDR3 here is CASSLGAGQGNSPLHF. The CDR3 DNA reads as TGTGCCAGCAGCTTAGGCGCAGGACAGGGTAATTCACCCCTCCACTTT. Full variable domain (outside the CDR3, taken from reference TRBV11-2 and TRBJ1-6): EAGVAQSPRYKIIEKRQSVAFWCNPISGHATLYWYQQILGQGPKLLIQFQNNGVVDDSQLPKDRFSAERLKGVDSTLKIQPAKLEDSAVYLCASSLGAGQGNSPLHFGNGTRLTVT.